The 8 T cell receptor beta chains in this list originate from one sample, sequenced in a study of blood T cells in healthy people across ages. A second PCR, run for roughly 7 to 11 cycles, used a sample-barcoded 5' primer plus a J-beta primer mix. TCRdb passed the 5' RACE reads through MiXCR, listing each CDR3 protein once. This table has 800,000 to 1,300,000 distinct CDR3 sequences, 25% appearing once. The data also belong to a second study, concerning T cells of mothers and their children.

Specimen: blood. Receptors were obtained from a girl aged 2-10 years in good health.

This clonotype turned up a few times. The chain has TRBV25-1 and TRBJ2-5, with D maybe TRBD2 (6 bases). TRBJ2-1 explains the end of the DNA better; the J call may be wrong. This CDR3 has 13 amino acids. In germline, CDR1 is MGHDK, CDR2 SYGVNS. The CDR3 DNA is TGTGCCACCCTAACTTTCGCGGGAAATGAGCAGTTCTTC. Translated: CATLTFAGNEQFF.

This clonotype was detected a few times. The chain carries TRBV29-1 and TRBJ2-7; TRBD1 is a possible D gene (5 bases). This CDR3 comprises 12 residues. From germline, CDR1 is SQVTM and CDR2 ANQGSEA. The V gene lost 6 bases and the J gene lost 0 bases, with 9 bases spanning the gap. CDR3 sequence reads: CSVLDSSYEQYF. The CDR3 region has the DNA TGCAGCGTCCTCGACAGCTCCTACGAGCAGTACTTC.

This clonotype has only a few counts. The rearrangement uses TRBV6-2 or TRBV6-3 and TRBJ2-1, with D hard to call. The CDR3 is made up of 13 amino acids. Per germline, CDR1 MNHEY and CDR2 SVGEGT. Trimming pared 2 bases from V and 7 bases from J, leaving 9 bases between. CDR3 loop: CASSYGQDNEQFF. The CDR3 DNA is TGTGCCAGCAGTTACGGCCAGGATAATGAGCAGTTCTTC.

This clonotype has just a few counts. At one boundary the junction diverges from the germline segment, which might be a read error. The J gene is TRBJ2-1, the V gene TRBV5-5; TRBD2 matches at 8 bases. Germline-derived CDR1 and CDR2 are SGHKS and YYEKEE (reference sequence). CDR3 length: 15 amino acids. The CDR3 sequence: CTSIGGERSYNEQFF. For the CDR3, the DNA is TGCACCAGCATCGGGGGGGAACGCTCCTACAATGAGCAGTTCTTC.

The chain recombines TRBV12-3 or TRBV12-4 with TRBJ2-3, with D possibly called TRBD1 or TRBD2 (6 bases each). This CDR3 has 15 residues. V lost 3 bases and J lost 8, with 18 bases in between. Written as DNA, the CDR3 is TGTGCCAGCAGTTTCAATAGAGGAGGGGGTGGTACGCAGTATTTT. This translates into CASSFNRGGGGTQYF.

The CDR3: CASSELPGAGQGALNTEAFF. CDR3 in DNA: TGTGCCAGCAGTGAACTTCCGGGAGCCGGACAGGGGGCCTTAAACACTGAAGCTTTCTTT. The chain links TRBV6-1 to TRBJ1-1, with TRBD1 identical over 11 bases. Germline V gives CDR1 MNHNS, CDR2 SASEGT. J gave up 2 bases and V 2 bases, and 16 bases lay outside the gene matches. The CDR3 totals 20 residues.

This clonotype was observed a few times. The chain carries TRBV10-2 and TRBJ1-2; D call uncertain. Trimming took off 0 bases at V and 6 bases at J, with 11 bases between the two ends. This CDR3 is built from 14 residues. Germline assignment: CDR1 WSHSY and CDR2 SAAADI. Written as DNA, the CDR3 is TGCGCCAGCAGTGAGTCGTCGCCTATAGATGGCTACACCTTC. This gives the protein CASSESSPIDGYTF.

J is TRBJ1-3 and V is TRBV11-2; the D is unclear. Germline V gives CDR1 SGHAT, CDR2 FQNNGV. V gave up 2 bases and J gave up 0 bases, with 14 bases separating them. This CDR3 has 17 residues. CDR3 sequence (DNA): TGTGCCAGCAGCTTATCGGCCGTTCTAAGCTCTGGAAACACCATATATTTT. Its protein is CASSLSAVLSSGNTIYF.